Listed below are T cell receptor beta chains from one sample, sequenced in a study of T cell repertoires in cytomegalovirus infection. TCRdb fed the reads into MiXCR, producing one record per CDR3 protein. The top ten clones hold roughly 31% of a sample with some 110,000 distinct CDR3 sequences, over 9% of them seen once. No antigen has been identified for these receptors. Source material: PBMCs, sequenced either directly or after in vitro stimulation (not recorded which). The receptor set was obtained from a human donor in good health (CMV status not recorded). Some clones in this sample may be carry-over from other donors' samples. CDR3s include the opening cysteine and the closing phenylalanine or tryptophan. Fields, in order: J gene, clone size, D gene, V gene, CDR3 protein, CDR3 DNA. D genes are given only for firm matches. Clone sizes are given selectively: once, few, many, or a class where the clone is expanded.

>TRBJ1-2|many|.|TRBV7-9
CASSLDPPGSGYTF
TGTGCCAGCAGCTTAGATCCGCCAGGGAGTGGCTACACCTTC
>TRBJ2-2|many|.|TRBV12-3/TRBV12-4
CASSLRQGPTGELFF
TGTGCCAGCAGTTTGAGGCAGGGCCCCACCGGGGAGCTGTTTTTT
>TRBJ2-2|few|.|TRBV29-1
CGSRTSTGELFF
TGCGGATCCCGGACGTCGACCGGGGAGCTGTTTTTT
>TRBJ2-3|many|.|TRBV7-2
CASSLTASSTDTQYF
TGTGCCAGCAGCTTGACTGCCTCTAGCACAGATACGCAGTATTTT
>TRBJ2-1|.|.|TRBV3-1
CASSPPRGSPSSYNEQFF
TGTGCCAGCAGCCCCCCCCGGGGTAGCCCGAGCTCCTACAATGAGCAGTTCTTC
>TRBJ1-5|.|.|TRBV20-1
CSAKGNQPQHF
TGCAGTGCTAAGGGGAATCAGCCCCAGCATTTT
>TRBJ1-6|many|.|TRBV7-2
CASSSYQGNSPLHF
TGTGCCAGCAGTTCATATCAGGGGAACTCACCCCTCCACTTT
>TRBJ1-4|.|.|TRBV7-9
CASSEEGSNEKLFF
TGTGCCAGCAGCGAGGAAGGGTCTAATGAAAAACTGTTTTTT
>TRBJ2-3|.|.|TRBV4-1
CASSHPGQSTDTQYF
TGCGCCAGCAGCCATCCCGGACAGAGCACAGATACGCAGTATTTT
>TRBJ2-1|many|.|TRBV7-2
CASSLAHGEGEQFF
TGTGCCAGCAGCTTGGCCCACGGGGAAGGTGAGCAGTTCTTC
>TRBJ2-1|few|.|TRBV12-3/TRBV12-4
CASSSDNEQFF
TGTGCCAGCAGCTCCGACAATGAGCAGTTCTTC
>TRBJ2-3|many|.|TRBV7-8
CASRRRGTDTQYF
TGTGCCAGCAGGCGGAGGGGCACAGATACGCAGTATTTT
>TRBJ1-4|many|TRBD1|TRBV7-2
CASSTGQSEKLFF
TGTGCCAGCAGCACGGGACAGTCTGAAAAACTGTTTTTT
>TRBJ1-6|few|.|TRBV2
CASSAAGKGSPLHF
TGTGCCAGCAGTGCGGCAGGGAAAGGTTCACCCCTCCACTTT
>TRBJ2-7|many|.|TRBV29-1
CSVDTGKGPYEQYF
TGCAGCGTTGATACAGGGAAAGGGCCCTACGAGCAGTACTTC
>TRBJ1-1|many|.|TRBV7-6
CASSLVGPTGNTEAFF
TGTGCCAGCAGCTTAGTTGGCCCCACCGGCAACACTGAAGCTTTCTTT
>TRBJ2-5|few|TRBD2|TRBV7-9
CASSLVPGTSQETQYF
TGTGCCAGCAGCTTAGTCCCCGGGACTAGCCAAGAGACCCAGTACTTC
>TRBJ2-3|many|.|TRBV6-2/TRBV6-3
CASSWGLPSSTDTQYF
TGTGCCAGCAGTTGGGGACTGCCAAGTAGCACAGATACGCAGTATTTT
>TRBJ2-3|many|TRBD2|TRBV7-2
CASTTGLAGGRSRDTQYF
TGTGCCAGCACTACAGGACTAGCGGGAGGCAGAAGCCGGGATACGCAGTATTTT
>TRBJ1-1|many|.|TRBV12-5
CASGRDTEAFF
TGTGCTAGTGGCAGGGACACTGAAGCTTTCTTT
>TRBJ2-7|many|.|TRBV25-1
CASSEFSGSSYEQYF
TGTGCCAGCAGTGAATTCAGCGGAAGCTCCTACGAGCAGTACTTC
>TRBJ2-7|many|.|TRBV7-6
CASSLRVGSYEQYF
TGTGCTAGCAGCTTGAGAGTGGGCTCCTACGAGCAGTACTTC
>TRBJ2-7|many|.|TRBV7-2
CASSLNQVAEQYF
TGTGCCAGCAGCTTAAACCAGGTCGCCGAGCAGTACTTC
>TRBJ2-2|few|.|TRBV28
CASSTSGTPNTGELFF
TGTGCCAGCAGTACTTCCGGGACCCCGAACACCGGGGAGCTGTTTTTT
>TRBJ2-5|many|TRBD2|TRBV7-9
CASSSTSGSKTQYF
TGTGCCAGCAGCTCGACTAGCGGGAGTAAGACCCAGTACTTC
>TRBJ2-1|many|.|TRBV12-3/TRBV12-4
CASSPWDFYNEQFF
TGTGCCAGCAGTCCCTGGGACTTCTACAATGAGCAGTTCTTC
>TRBJ1-5|few|.|TRBV20-1
CSSVNSNQPQHF
TGCAGTTCCGTGAATAGCAATCAGCCCCAGCATTTT
>TRBJ1-5|.|.|TRBV4-1
CASSQATGKNQPQHF
TGCGCCAGCAGCCAAGCCACAGGGAAGAATCAGCCCCAGCATTTT
>TRBJ2-5|medium-sized|.|TRBV4-1
CASSQDGLALWGETQYF
TGCGCCAGCAGCCAAGATGGGCTAGCTCTATGGGGAGAGACCCAGTACTTC